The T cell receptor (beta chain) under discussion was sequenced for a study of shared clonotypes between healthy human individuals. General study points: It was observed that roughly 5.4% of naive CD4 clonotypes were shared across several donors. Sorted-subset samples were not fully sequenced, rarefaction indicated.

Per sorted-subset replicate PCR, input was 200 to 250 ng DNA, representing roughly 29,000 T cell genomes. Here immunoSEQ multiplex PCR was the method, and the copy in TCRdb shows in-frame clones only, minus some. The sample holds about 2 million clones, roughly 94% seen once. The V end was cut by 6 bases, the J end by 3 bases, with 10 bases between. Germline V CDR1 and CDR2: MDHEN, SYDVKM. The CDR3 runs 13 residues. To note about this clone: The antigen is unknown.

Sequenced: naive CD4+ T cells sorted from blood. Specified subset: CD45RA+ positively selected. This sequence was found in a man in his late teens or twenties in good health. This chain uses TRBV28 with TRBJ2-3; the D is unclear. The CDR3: CASSPDVTDTQYF. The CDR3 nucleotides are TGTGCCAGCAGCCCCGACGTAACAGATACGCAGTATTTT.